A selection of T cell receptor beta chains follows, all from one sample in a study of STAT5B mutations in CD4+ large granular lymphocyte leukemia. Clones were read by immunoSEQ multiplex PCR, and TCRdb kept only the in-frame ones, dropping some. Of thousands of clones in the sample, 77% are singletons; the top ten hold 55% to 65%. Sequencing input: PBMCs. The origin of the receptors is a man at least 80 years old with CD4+ T-cell large granular lymphocyte leukemia. The CDR3 runs from the conserved cysteine through the conserved F or W. Each record gives: CDR3 DNA, CDR3 protein, V gene, clone size, D gene, J gene. A D gene is named only where the DNA matches it firmly. The size field is filled for only some rows; it gives once, few, many or a size class.

TGTGCCAGCAGGAGCGGGACAGGGTTCTGGGCCAACGTCCTGACTTTC | CASRSGTGFWANVLTF | TRBV2 | - | TRBD1 | TRBJ2-6
TGCGCCAGCAGCCAAGATCCTAGCGGGAGGCGGGGCGAGCAGTACTTC | CASSQDPSGRRGEQYF | TRBV4-1 | few | TRBD2 | TRBJ2-7
TGTGCCACCGAGGACAGACTACGGAACTATGGCTACACCTTC | CATEDRLRNYGYTF | TRBV10-3 | few | - | TRBJ1-2
TGTGCCAGCAGCTTATTCGTCTACAATGAGCAGTTCTTC | CASSLFVYNEQFF | TRBV7-6 | few | - | TRBJ2-1
TGCGCCAGCAGCTTGACTAGCGGGCAGCAAGAGACCCAGTACTTC | CASSLTSGQQETQYF | TRBV5-1 | - | TRBD2 | TRBJ2-5
TGTGCCAGCAGCTGGTTTAGCGGGAGTCGGGCAGATACGCAGTATTTT | CASSWFSGSRADTQYF | TRBV7-2 | once | TRBD2 | TRBJ2-3
TGTGCCAGCAGTCGACAGGGCTCCTACAATGAGCAGTTCTTC | CASSRQGSYNEQFF | TRBV6-5 | - | TRBD1 | TRBJ2-1
TGTGCCAGCAGCGGCGGGGGGGCTACGTCCTACAATGAGCAGTTCTTC | CASSGGGATSYNEQFF | TRBV2 | - | TRBD2 | TRBJ2-1
TGTGCCAGCAGTTTTGGAAGGAATCCCTATGGCTACACCTTC | CASSFGRNPYGYTF | TRBV27 | - | - | TRBJ1-2
TGTGCCAGCAGCGTAGCTTCAGGGAGGGAGCTGTTTTTT | CASSVASGRELFF | TRBV9 | - | - | TRBJ2-2
TGTGCCAGCAGCCCCATAGGAGGCGGGGAAAAACTGTTTTTT | CASSPIGGGEKLFF | TRBV7-8 | - | - | TRBJ1-4
TGTGCCACCAAACATGACGCATCCTATAATTCACCCCTCCACTTT | CATKHDASYNSPLHF | TRBV6-5 | few | - | TRBJ1-6
TGCAGCGTTGCGGGCGGGGGGCCTAGGGCCACTGAAGCTTTCTTT | CSVAGGGPRATEAFF | TRBV29-1 | - | - | TRBJ1-1
TGTGCCATCAGTGAGTCGTGGGCAGATGGCTACACCTTC | CAISESWADGYTF | TRBV10-3 | - | - | TRBJ1-2
TGCGCCAGCAGCCTTTCTGCCGGGGCTCTGTCAGAGACCCAGTACTTC | CASSLSAGALSETQYF | TRBV5-1 | once | - | TRBJ2-5
TGTGCCAGCAGCTTAAGTGGGGACAGCTCCTACGAGCAGTACTTC | CASSLSGDSSYEQYF | TRBV7-3 | once | TRBD1 | TRBJ2-7
TGTGCCAGCAGCCCAGAGGCGGGAGGGAACACCGGGGAGCTGTTTTTT | CASSPEAGGNTGELFF | TRBV27 | - | TRBD2 | TRBJ2-2
TGTGCCAGCAGCTGGACAGGGGTCAATCAGCCCCAGCATTTT | CASSWTGVNQPQHF | TRBV21-1 | once | - | TRBJ1-5
TGTGCCAGCAGCCTGGGACCTGGGAACGAGCAGTACTTC | CASSLGPGNEQYF | TRBV7-8 | large | - | TRBJ2-7